The 14 T cell receptor beta chains given below trace back to one sample, sequenced in a study of T cell responses to AZD1222 COVID-19 vaccine. Using immunoSEQ multiplex PCR, the repertoire was profiled, and TCRdb retains in-frame clones only, with some absent. The table records 95,000 to 100,000 clones, approximately 90% of them present only once. This specimen was peripheral blood, taken 28 days after the second AZD1222 dose. These receptor sequences come from an adult who received the AZD1222 COVID-19 vaccine.

Points on this clone: One junction end does not reproduce the germline sequence, and a read error may be involved. This chain links TRBV25-1 with TRBJ2-1; 8 bases agree with TRBD2. The CDR3 is made up of 17 amino acids. CDR1 is MGHDK and CDR2 is SYGVNS in the germline V gene. CDR3 nucleotides: TGTGCCAGCAGTGAATCCCCCGGACTAGCCTCCCACAATGAGCAGTTCTTC. Translated: CASSESPGLASHNEQFF.

The chain uses TRBV6-1 and TRBJ1-6; 10 bases are shared with TRBD1. The CDR3 is made up of 15 amino acids. The V segment lost 2 bases and the J segment 6 bases; nucleotides outside the gene matches: 1. Germline assignment: CDR1 MNHNS and CDR2 SASEGT. The DNA for the CDR3 is TGTGCCAGCAGTGAAAGGGACAGGGGTAATTCACCCCTCCACTTT. Its translation: CASSERDRGNSPLHF.

V is TRBV30 and J is TRBJ1-5, with D unresolved. Germline values: CDR1 GTSNPN, CDR2 SVGIG (reference sequence). The CDR3 is 14 amino acids. Between the trimmed V and J ends, which lost 0 bases and 5 bases, there was a span of 11 bases. CDR3 nucleotides: TGTGCCTGGAGTGTCGGAGGGTCGGATCAGCCCCAGCATTTT. This gives the protein CAWSVGGSDQPQHF. The variable domain in full, completed from reference TRBV30 and TRBJ1-5, reads SQTIHQWPATLVQPVGSPLSLECTVEGTSNPNLYWYRQAAGRGLQLLFYSVGIGQISSEVPQNLSASRPQDRQFILSSKKLLLSDSGFYLCAWSVGGSDQPQHFGDGTRLSIL.

The chain has TRBV5-4 and TRBJ2-7; 7 bases are a match to TRBD2. The CDR3 is made up of 14 amino acids. Per germline, CDR1 SGHNT and CDR2 YYREEE (reference sequence). The junction had 2 bases not matched to a gene; V was cut back by 2 bases and J by 0 bases. The DNA for the CDR3 is TGTGCCAGCAGCTTTAGCGGGTCCTCCTACGAGCAGTACTTC. This codes for CASSFSGSSYEQYF.

This clone has only a few counts. The gene calls are TRBV14 and TRBJ2-4; the D is unclear. The ends were cut back, 1 base at V and 3 bases at J, with 10 bases in the middle. The CDR3 runs 15 residues. Looked up from germline, CDR1 is SGHDN and CDR2 is FVKESK. The CDR3 loop is CASSQVGIDKNIQYF. CDR3 in DNA: TGTGCCAGCAGCCAAGTAGGGATAGACAAAAACATTCAGTACTTC.

The chain uses TRBV30 and TRBJ2-7; 8 bases match TRBD2. This CDR3 region has 13 residues. The V segment lost 4 bases and the J segment 6 bases; nucleotides outside the gene matches: 8. Germline V gives CDR1 GTSNPN, CDR2 SVGIG (reference sequence). The CDR3: CAWILGGGREQYF. The CDR3 bases are TGTGCCTGGATCCTCGGGGGGGGGCGCGAGCAGTACTTC.

CDR3 coding DNA: TGCAGCGCGGGAGGCACTGAAGCTTTCTTT. Protein: CSAGGTEAFF. This chain uses TRBV29-1 with TRBJ1-1; no clear D gene. V lost 7 bases, J lost 4 bases, and 7 bases lay in between. The CDR3 loop spans 10 amino acids. CDR1 SQVTM and CDR2 ANQGSEA come from the germline V gene.

V and J are TRBV2 and TRBJ2-7, with D perhaps matching TRBD1 (6 bases). Between the trimmed V and J ends, which lost 7 bases and 7 bases, there was a span of 20 bases. CDR3 size: 14 residues. Germline V gives CDR1 SNHLY, CDR2 FYNNEI. DNA of the CDR3: TGTGCCAGCACCCAGGGGACCTCCGAAAGGGAGCAGTACTTC. This codes for CASTQGTSEREQYF. The variable domain in full, completed from reference TRBV2 and TRBJ2-7, reads EPEVTQTPSHQVTQMGQEVILRCVPISNHLYFYWYRQILGQKVEFLVSFYNNEISEKSEIFDDQFSVERPDGSNFTLKIRSTKLEDSAMYFCASTQGTSEREQYFGPGTRLTVT.

This clone was seen a single time. The CDR3 region has the DNA TGTGCCAGCAGTTCAGAAAGGGCTAATCAGCCCCAGCATTTT. Translation gives CASSSERANQPQHF. The gene calls are TRBV6-6 and TRBJ1-5, with D hard to call. Trimming shortened V by 4 bases and J by 4 bases, and 11 bases separated the two germline ends. CDR1 MNHNY and CDR2 SVGAGI come from the germline V gene (reference sequence). This CDR3 has 14 residues.

Comments on this clone: The junction and the germline gene differ at one end; a read error may be behind it. The genes are TRBV11-2 and TRBJ2-5; 11 bases are shared with TRBD1. Per germline, CDR1 SGHAT and CDR2 FQNNGV. The length of the CDR3 is 15 residues. The DNA of the CDR3 is TGTGCCAGCAGTTTAGGACAGGGGGCCCAAGAGACCCAGTACTTC. Amino acid sequence: CASSLGQGAQETQYF.

DNA for the CDR3: TGTGCCATCAGTGAGTATCTCGGTGAACCCGGGGACTACGAGCAGTACTTC. Translating gives CAISEYLGEPGDYEQYF. V is TRBV10-3 and J is TRBJ2-7; maybe TRBD2 (5 bases). This CDR3 has 17 amino acids. With 1 base removed from V and 3 bases from J, the gap between germline ends came to 19 bases. Germline V lookup: CDR1 ENHRY, CDR2 SYGVKD.

The chain is built from TRBV28 and TRBJ1-1; the D gene is possibly TRBD1 (6 bases). With 7 bases removed from V and 7 bases from J, the gap between germline ends came to 22 bases. The CDR3 extends over 15 amino acids. Germline lookup yields CDR1 MDHEN and CDR2 SYDVKM. CDR3 amino acids: CASIPPGARGLEAFF. The CDR3 bases are TGTGCCAGCATCCCTCCGGGGGCCAGGGGCCTTGAAGCTTTCTTT.

This chain joins TRBV6-6 and TRBJ2-2; 9 nucleotides line up with TRBD1. Germline lookup yields CDR1 MNHNY and CDR2 SVGAGI (reference sequence). The V and J ends lost 5 bases and 6 bases, in that order; junction bases with no gene match: 7. The CDR3 length is 15 residues. CDR3: CASSPGQGLAGELFF. The DNA of the CDR3 is TGTGCCAGCAGTCCTGGACAGGGGTTGGCCGGGGAGCTGTTTTTT.

The genes are TRBV9 and TRBJ2-3, with 12 bases fitting TRBD1. Germline values: CDR1 SGDLS, CDR2 YYNGEE. The junction had 5 bases not matched to a gene; V was cut back by 2 bases and J by 4 bases. This CDR3 has 16 residues. The CDR3 sequence is CASSVGQGAVADTQYF. CDR3 sequence (DNA): TGTGCCAGCAGCGTGGGACAGGGGGCAGTAGCAGATACGCAGTATTTT.